The 31 T cell receptor beta chains below were found in one sample sequenced in a study of blood T cell repertoires in COVID-19. Produced via immunoSEQ multiplex PCR; TCRdb's table is partial and in-frame only. The table includes about 59,000 clones, around 79% detected once. The specimen was peripheral blood. The receptor set was obtained from a human donor in a cohort sampled during active COVID-19.

The CDR3: CASSHPWTGQGRDTEAFF. For the CDR3, the DNA is TGCGCCAGCAGCCACCCTTGGACAGGCCAAGGGCGGGACACTGAAGCTTTCTTT. This rearrangement joins TRBV5-1 to TRBJ1-1; 7 bases align to TRBD1. Germline CDR1 reads SGHRS; CDR2 reads YFSETQ. CDR3 length: 18 residues. The V segment lost 4 bases and the J segment 3 bases; nucleotides outside the gene matches: 18. Together with reference TRBV5-1 and TRBJ1-1, the CDR3 gives the full variable domain: KAGVTQTPRYLIKTRGQQVTLSCSPISGHRSVSWYQQTPGQGLQFLFEYFSETQRNKGNFPGRFSGRQFSNSRSEMNVSTLELGDSALYLCASSHPWTGQGRDTEAFFGQGTRLTVV.

The chain recombines TRBV5-4 with TRBJ1-2; D is perhaps TRBD1 (5 bases). V was shortened by 2 bases and J by 9 bases, with 17 bases between the two germline ends. CDR1 is SGHNT, CDR2 YYREEE, per germline (reference sequence). This CDR3 region has 14 residues. CDR3: CASSFGGGSLRYTF. The CDR3 DNA reads TGTGCCAGCAGCTTCGGGGGGGGGAGTTTACGCTACACCTTC.

J is TRBJ2-5 and V is TRBV7-2, with D perhaps TRBD2 (6 bases). Trimming removed 4 bases at V and 1 base at J, with 13 bases between. The CDR3 runs to 15 residues. In germline, CDR1 is SGHTA, CDR2 FQGNSA. CDR3 bases: TGTGCCAGCAGCTCGAATCGCGGGGTCCAAGAGACCCAGTACTTC. Translation gives CASSSNRGVQETQYF.

The rearrangement links TRBV27 to TRBJ2-7; tentatively, D is TRBD2 (6 bases). The CDR3 is 14 residues long. V lost 2 bases to trimming and J lost 2 bases, with 10 bases between them. Germline V gene sequence: CDR1 MNHEY, CDR2 SMNVEV (reference sequence). As DNA, the CDR3 is TGTGCCAGCAGTTTACTAGCGACCACCTACGAGCAGTACTTC. It codes for CASSLLATTYEQYF.

This chain connects TRBV4-3 to TRBJ2-7; possible D gene TRBD1, 6 bases. The germline gives CDR1 LGHNA, CDR2 YSLEER. The CDR3 totals 15 residues. The V end lost 0 bases, the J end lost 4 bases, and 13 bases lay between the germline ends. The chain's CDR3 is CASSQEWAGTYEQYF. The CDR3 region has the DNA TGCGCCAGCAGCCAAGAGTGGGCAGGGACATACGAGCAGTACTTC.

V is TRBV29-1 and J is TRBJ2-1, with unresolved D. The germline V gene has CDR1 SQVTM and CDR2 ANQGSEA. Trimming shortened V by 7 bases and J by 9 bases, and 13 bases separated the two germline ends. The CDR3 extends over 11 amino acids. The CDR3 DNA reads as TGCAGCGCCAACCCCCGCGGTGAGCAGTTCTTC. Encoded protein: CSANPRGEQFF.

This chain links TRBV4-3 with TRBJ2-7; 12 bases fit TRBD2. The V segment lost 3 bases and the J segment 3 bases; nucleotides outside the gene matches: 3. Germline assignment: CDR1 LGHNA and CDR2 YSLEER. This CDR3 has 15 amino acids. The CDR3 loop is CASSHRLAGDYEQYF. CDR3 sequence (DNA): TGCGCCAGCAGCCACCGACTAGCGGGAGACTACGAGCAGTACTTC.

The gene calls are TRBV7-6 and TRBJ2-1, with 12 bases lining up with TRBD2. The junction had 13 bases not matched to a gene; V was cut back by 3 bases and J by 10 bases. The CDR3 contains 17 residues. Germline-derived CDR1 and CDR2 are SGHVS and FNYEAQ. The DNA of the CDR3 is TGTGCCAGCAGCTTGTCAATGCTCCTAGCGGGAGGGGGGGAGCAGTTCTTC. This codes for CASSLSMLLAGGGEQFF.

The chain has TRBV15 and TRBJ2-7; 9 bases line up with TRBD1. The CDR3 has 15 residues. Trimming at V came to 1 base and at J to 4 bases, leaving 5 bases not matched to a gene. The germline V gene has CDR1 LNHNV and CDR2 YYDKDF (reference sequence). The CDR3 DNA sequence: TGTGCCACCAGCAGAGCCCCCGGGACAGGGTACGAGCAGTACTTC. Residues: CATSRAPGTGYEQYF.

V usage is TRBV30 and J usage is TRBJ1-2; 7 bases map to TRBD1. The CDR3 length is 18 residues. V shed 2 bases, J shed 2 bases, and the junction held 17 bases outside the gene matches. Germline assignment: CDR1 GTSNPN and CDR2 SVGIG (reference sequence). The CDR3 reads CAWSSSKYRDRANYGYTF. The CDR3 coding sequence is TGTGCCTGGAGTTCTTCAAAATACCGGGACAGAGCGAACTATGGCTACACCTTC.

The V call is TRBV24-1, the J call TRBJ2-7, with D perhaps matching TRBD1 (6 bases). V was clipped by 4 bases and J by 3 bases, with 12 bases between them. Germline values: CDR1 KGHDR, CDR2 SFDVKD. This CDR3 comprises 14 residues. The CDR3 DNA is TGTGCCACCAGTGACCAGAAACAGGGCTACGAGCAGTACTTC. As protein: CATSDQKQGYEQYF.

J is TRBJ1-1 and V is TRBV19; TRBD1 matches at 10 bases. Trimming took 3 bases from V and 5 from J; bases not matched to a gene: 9. The germline gives CDR1 LNHDA, CDR2 SQIVND (reference sequence). This CDR3 is 16 amino acids long. The CDR3, as DNA: TGTGCCAGTAGTATCGGAGGGACAGGGGCCGGTACTGAAGCTTTCTTT. Its translation: CASSIGGTGAGTEAFF.

The rearrangement joins TRBV28 to TRBJ2-1, with 8 positions matching TRBD1. The germline gives CDR1 MDHEN, CDR2 SYDVKM. Trimming at V came to 3 bases and at J to 12 bases, leaving 13 bases not matched to a gene. This CDR3 has 15 amino acids. This chain's CDR3 is CASSFRGQGIFAQFF. The CDR3 DNA reads as TGTGCCAGCAGTTTTCGAGGACAGGGAATTTTTGCGCAGTTCTTC. Based on the CDR3 plus reference TRBV28 and TRBJ2-1, the full variable domain is DVKVTQSSRYLVKRTGEKVFLECVQDMDHENMFWYRQDPGLGLRLIYFSYDVKMKEKGDIPEGYSVSREKKERFSLILESASTNQTSMYLCASSFRGQGIFAQFFGPGTRLTVL.

The gene calls are TRBV7-9 and TRBJ1-3; D gene ambiguous. Per germline, CDR1 SEHNR and CDR2 FQNEAQ (reference sequence). This CDR3 has 12 amino acids. The V and J ends lost 5 bases and 4 bases respectively, with 6 bases between them. CDR3 DNA sequence: TGTGCCAGCAGCCCCTCCGGAAACACCATATATTTT. Its translation is CASSPSGNTIYF.

This clone was seen a few times. The J gene is TRBJ2-1, the V gene TRBV12-5; the match to TRBD1 covers 10 bases. Germline assignment: CDR1 LGHNT and CDR2 FRNRAP. The trim removed 1 base at V and 10 bases at J, leaving 7 bases unmatched. The CDR3 covers 15 residues. CDR3 sequence: CASGLAGQGTTEQFF. The CDR3 region has the DNA TGTGCTAGTGGTTTGGCGGGACAGGGGACCACAGAGCAGTTCTTC.

J is TRBJ1-3 and V is TRBV27, with a weak D call TRBD1 (5 bases). The CDR3 length is 17 residues. Per the germline V gene, CDR1 is MNHEY and CDR2 is SMNVEV (reference sequence). V lost 6 bases and J lost 2, with 20 bases in between. The CDR3 region has the DNA TGTGCCAGCAGCCCAGGCGCGGGACGACATCCTGGAAACACCATATATTTT. As protein: CASSPGAGRHPGNTIYF.

Of note for this clone: Other DNA sequences from this sample encode an identical CDR3 as well. The chain links TRBV3-1 (or the pseudogene TRBV3-2) to TRBJ1-5; no clear D. The V end lost 0 bases, the J end lost 5 bases, and 5 bases lay between the germline ends. The CDR3 has 13 residues. CDR1 and CDR2 from the germline V gene are LGHDT and YNNKEL (reference sequence). The CDR3 is CASSQDRDQPQHF. CDR3 sequence (DNA): TGTGCCAGCAGCCAAGATCGCGATCAGCCCCAGCATTTT.

V is TRBV30 and J is TRBJ2-5; maybe TRBD1 (5 bases). In germline, CDR1 is GTSNPN, CDR2 SVGIG (reference sequence). With 0 bases removed from V and 5 bases from J, the gap between germline ends came to 16 bases. There are 15 residues in the CDR3. Here the CDR3 reads CAWSVVVTEEETQYF. For the CDR3, the DNA is TGTGCCTGGAGTGTGGTTGTGACAGAAGAGGAGACCCAGTACTTC.

This clone was seen a single time. The J gene is TRBJ2-7, the V gene TRBV28, with D uncertain. From germline, CDR1 is MDHEN and CDR2 SYDVKM. CDR3 length: 17 residues. The V end was cut by 9 bases, the J end by 6 bases, with 30 bases between. This chain's CDR3 is CASPPRASGVPVSEQYF. The CDR3 region has the DNA TGTGCCAGTCCTCCCCGTGCGTCAGGCGTCCCCGTTTCCGAGCAGTACTTC.

The DNA of the CDR3 is TGTGCCAGCGGAGGGCGGTTTAGGGGCAAAAACATTCAGTACTTC. Translation: CASGGRFRGKNIQYF. The genes are TRBV25-1 and TRBJ2-4, with D tentatively TRBD2 (6 bases). The CDR3 loop spans 15 amino acids. Per the germline V gene, CDR1 is MGHDK and CDR2 is SYGVNS. V was trimmed by 8 bases and J by 3 bases, leaving 17 bases between them.

V gene TRBV7-6 combines with J gene TRBJ2-1, with 11 bases that match TRBD2. Germline V CDR1 and CDR2: SGHVS, FNYEAQ. The CDR3 covers 18 residues. V was clipped by 2 bases and J by 5 bases; unmatched bases: 11. DNA for the CDR3: TGTGCCAGCAGCTTACAGTCGGGTAGCGGGAGGGGAGACAATGAGCAGTTCTTC. Residues: CASSLQSGSGRGDNEQFF.

The V call is TRBV7-6, the J call TRBJ1-4; D ambiguous. Germline CDR1 reads SGHVS; CDR2 reads FNYEAQ. V was pared by 0 bases and J by 6 bases, with 14 bases between. CDR3 size: 16 residues. The CDR3 protein is CASSLADRRVHEKLFF. For the CDR3, the DNA is TGTGCCAGCAGCTTAGCGGATAGGAGGGTGCATGAAAAACTGTTTTTT. The complete variable domain, with remaining parts taken from reference TRBV7-6 and TRBJ1-4, reads GAGVSQSPRYKVTKRGQDVALRCDPISGHVSLYWYRQALGQGPEFLTYFNYEAQQDKSGLPNDRFSAERPEGSISTLTIQRTEQRDSAMYRCASSLADRRVHEKLFFGSGTQLSVL.

This clone was recorded only once. The V and J genes are TRBV11-3 and TRBJ2-3; 11 bases match TRBD1. CDR3 length: 16 amino acids. Germline V gene lookup returns CDR1 SGHNT and CDR2 YENEEA. With V trimmed by 4 bases and J by 4 bases, 7 bases remained unmatched. In DNA, the CDR3 is TGTGCCAGCAGCTCCCTGGGACAGGGGGATTCAGATACGCAGTATTTT. As protein: CASSSLGQGDSDTQYF.

This clone is a singleton in its sample. CDR3 in amino acids: CASSQDRGTEAFF. CDR3 DNA: TGTGCCAGCAGTCAGGACAGGGGCACTGAAGCTTTCTTT. The V gene is TRBV6-5, the J gene TRBJ1-1; TRBD1 matches at 9 bases. The CDR3 contains 13 residues. J was trimmed by 4 bases and V by 5 bases; bases with no gene match: 2. Germline lookup yields CDR1 MNHEY and CDR2 SVGAGI.

The J gene is TRBJ1-5, the V gene TRBV7-2; TRBD1 might be the D (6 bases). The V gene's germline CDR1 is SGHTA and CDR2 FQGNSA. Trimming took 3 bases from V and 9 from J, leaving 15 bases between them. The CDR3 runs 14 residues. For the CDR3, the DNA is TGTGCCAGCAGCTTGGGGGCGCCTAGTTGGCCCCAGCATTTT. Amino acid sequence: CASSLGAPSWPQHF.

The chain couples TRBV27 to TRBJ2-3; D not certain. This CDR3 comprises 13 residues. The V end was cut by 3 bases, the J end by 5 bases, with 9 bases between. Germline V gene data show CDR1 as MNHEY and CDR2 as SMNVEV (reference sequence). CDR3 residues: CASSFVRLDTQYF. As DNA, the CDR3 is TGTGCCAGCAGTTTTGTGCGCCTAGATACGCAGTATTTT.

This chain links TRBV7-2 with TRBJ2-7; 7 nucleotides line up with TRBD1. This CDR3 comprises 16 residues. The germline V gene has CDR1 SGHTA and CDR2 FQGNSA. Trimming took 5 bases from V and 3 from J; bases not matched to a gene: 13. CDR3 amino acids: CASSPAGGRLNYEQYF. The CDR3 DNA is TGTGCCAGCAGCCCCGCAGGGGGTAGGCTCAACTACGAGCAGTACTTC. Using reference TRBV7-2 and TRBJ2-7 for the parts outside the CDR3, the full variable domain is GAGVSQSPSNKVTEKGKDVELRCDPISGHTALYWYRQSLGQGLEFLIYFQGNSAPDKSGLPSDRFSAERTGGSVSTLTIQRTQQEDSAVYLCASSPAGGRLNYEQYFGPGTRLTVT.

There are a few counts of this clone. The rearrangement links TRBV6-5 to TRBJ2-5; 10 positions agree with TRBD1. This CDR3 spans 16 amino acids. The germline CDR1 and CDR2 sequences are MNHEY and SVGAGI. V was pared by 4 bases and J by 4 bases, with 9 bases of the junction left unmatched. In nucleotides, the CDR3 is TGTGCCAGCAGTTCCCGACAGGGGGCTAAGAGAGAGACCCAGTACTTC. Amino acid sequence: CASSSRQGAKRETQYF.

The chain has TRBV5-1 and TRBJ2-7; TRBD1 matches at 12 bases. V shed 4 bases and J 2 bases; nucleotides not matched to a gene: 4. Germline values: CDR1 SGHRS, CDR2 YFSETQ. The CDR3 has 15 amino acids. The CDR3 sequence is CASSTGQGAPYEQYF. CDR3 in DNA: TGCGCCAGCAGCACGGGACAGGGGGCCCCCTACGAGCAGTACTTC.

The chain links TRBV6-4 to TRBJ2-2, with TRBD1 as a possible D gene (5 bases). The CDR3 contains 14 residues. V dropped 2 bases and J dropped 4 bases, with 8 bases sitting between them. CDR1 and CDR2 (germline): MRHNA, SNTAGT. The CDR3 reads CASSDQGPTGELFF. CDR3 bases: TGTGCCAGCAGTGACCAGGGCCCCACCGGGGAGCTGTTTTTT.

This chain links TRBV18 with TRBJ1-5; D is undetermined. Trimming left V 2 bases short and J 4 bases short, with 3 bases between. This CDR3 has 12 amino acids. Germline CDR1 KGHSH, CDR2 LQKENI. CDR3 residues: CASSPENQPQHF. The CDR3 region has the DNA TGTGCCAGCTCACCAGAGAATCAGCCCCAGCATTTT.